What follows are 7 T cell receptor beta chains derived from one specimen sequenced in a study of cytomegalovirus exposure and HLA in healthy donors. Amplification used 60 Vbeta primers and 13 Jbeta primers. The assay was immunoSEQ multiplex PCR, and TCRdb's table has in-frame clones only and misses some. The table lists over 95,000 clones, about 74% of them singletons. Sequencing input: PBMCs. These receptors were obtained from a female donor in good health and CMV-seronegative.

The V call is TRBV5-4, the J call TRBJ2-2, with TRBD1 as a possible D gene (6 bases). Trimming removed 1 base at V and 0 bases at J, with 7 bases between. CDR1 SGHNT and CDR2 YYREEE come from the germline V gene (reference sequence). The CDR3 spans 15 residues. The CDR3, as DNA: TGTGCCAGCAGCTTGTGGACAGCGAACACCGGGGAGCTGTTTTTT. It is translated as CASSLWTANTGELFF.

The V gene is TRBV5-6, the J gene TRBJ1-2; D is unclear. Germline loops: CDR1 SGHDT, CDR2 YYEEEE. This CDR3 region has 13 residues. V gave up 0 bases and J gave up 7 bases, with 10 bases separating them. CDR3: CASSLGGFAGYTF. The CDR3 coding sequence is TGTGCCAGCAGCTTGGGAGGGTTCGCTGGCTACACCTTC. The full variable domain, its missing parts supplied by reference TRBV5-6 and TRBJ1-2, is DAGVTQSPTHLIKTRGQQVTLRCSPKSGHDTVSWYQQALGQGPQFIFQYYEEEERQRGNFPDRFSGHQFPNYSSELNVNALLLGDSALYLCASSLGGFAGYTFGSGTRLTVV.

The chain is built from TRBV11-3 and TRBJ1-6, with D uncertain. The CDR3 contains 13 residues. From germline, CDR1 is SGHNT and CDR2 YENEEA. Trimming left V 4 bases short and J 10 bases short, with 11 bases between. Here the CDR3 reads CASSSGTKSPLHF. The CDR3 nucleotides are TGTGCCAGCAGCTCAGGCACGAAATCACCCCTCCACTTT.

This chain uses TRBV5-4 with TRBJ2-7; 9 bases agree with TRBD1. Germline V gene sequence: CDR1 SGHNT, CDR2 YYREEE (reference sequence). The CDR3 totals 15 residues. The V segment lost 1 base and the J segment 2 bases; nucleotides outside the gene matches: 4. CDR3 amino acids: CASSLSGTGTYEQYF. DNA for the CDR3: TGTGCCAGCAGCTTGAGTGGGACAGGGACCTACGAGCAGTACTTC.

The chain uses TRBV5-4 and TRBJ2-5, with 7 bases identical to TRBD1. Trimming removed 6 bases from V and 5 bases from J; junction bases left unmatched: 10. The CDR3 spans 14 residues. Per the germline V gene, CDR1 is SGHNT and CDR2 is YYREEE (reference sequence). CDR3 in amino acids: CASTLNRGRETQYF. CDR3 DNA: TGTGCCAGCACCTTAAACAGGGGTCGCGAGACCCAGTACTTC.

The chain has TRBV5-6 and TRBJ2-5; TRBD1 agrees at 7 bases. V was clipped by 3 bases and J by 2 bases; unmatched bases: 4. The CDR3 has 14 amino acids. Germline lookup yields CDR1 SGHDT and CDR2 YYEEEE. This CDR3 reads CASSSWDRQETQYF. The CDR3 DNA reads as TGTGCCAGCAGCTCCTGGGACAGACAAGAGACCCAGTACTTC.

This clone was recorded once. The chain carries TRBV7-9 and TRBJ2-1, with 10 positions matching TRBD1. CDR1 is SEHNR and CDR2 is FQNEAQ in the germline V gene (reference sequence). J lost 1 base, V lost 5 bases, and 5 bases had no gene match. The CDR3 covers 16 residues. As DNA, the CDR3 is TGTGCCAGCAGCCCGGGACAGGGGATTTCCTACAATGAGCAGTTCTTC. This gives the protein CASSPGQGISYNEQFF. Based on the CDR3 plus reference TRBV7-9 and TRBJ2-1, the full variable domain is DTGVSQNPRHKITKRGQNVTFRCDPISEHNRLYWYRQTLGQGPEFLTYFQNEAQLEKSRLLSDRFSAERPKGSFSTLEIQRTEQGDSAMYLCASSPGQGISYNEQFFGPGTRLTVL.